This T cell receptor beta chain was sequenced for a study of shared clonotypes between healthy human individuals. Looking at the study overall: Researchers assigned three CD4 naive, three CD4 memory, two CD8 naive and one CD8 memory plate to each donor. Overall study results and limits: The generation probabilities recorded for non-shared clonotypes fell below those of clonotypes shared by all four donors.

The data were produced by immunoSEQ multiplex PCR, yet TCRdb's version contains in-frame clones alone and is incomplete. This table has 600,000 to 700,000 clones, less than 80% appearing once. This clone was observed a few times. Its antigen remains unidentified. The CDR3 runs 15 residues. The V gene's germline CDR1 is SGHAT and CDR2 FQNNGV. Deletions cut 2 bases from V and 5 bases from J, with 15 bases between. The chain employs TRBV11-2 and TRBJ2-5; D perhaps matches TRBD1 (7 bases). This clonotype originated in a woman under 40 in good health. Sequenced: memory CD4+ T cells sorted from blood. Specified subset: CD45RA-negative fraction. The CDR3 loop reads CASSLWARGRETQYF. The CDR3 bases are TGTGCCAGCAGCTTATGGGCCAGGGGGAGGGAGACCCAGTACTTC.